Given below is one TCR beta chain in context. Germline V lookup: CDR1 LGHNA, CDR2 YNFKEQ. The length of the CDR3 is 17 residues. Between the trimmed V and J ends, which lost 1 base and 4 bases, there was a span of 19 bases. These data belong to a study of T cells in Graves' hyperthyroidism and ophthalmopathy. TCR beta CDR3 regions were amplified from RNA transcripts. TCR CDR3 regions were first amplified by RT-PCR with HTBI primers. TCRdb processed the multiplex PCR reads anew with MiXCR; each CDR3 protein has one entry. The sample contains 700,000 to 850,000 distinct CDR3 sequences, roughly a third of which appear only once. Participants, patients aged 18 to 65, had newly diagnosed hyperthyroidism with a duration under 2 months. Around 10 ml of fresh peripheral blood supplied the PBMCs.

Source material: blood. The chain recombines TRBV4-2 with TRBJ2-5, with D possibly being TRBD1 or TRBD2 (6 bases each). This clonotype was obtained from a woman aged 40-49 years with Graves' hyperthyroidism. CDR3 bases: TGTGCCAGCAGCCAAGGGGGGGCCGGAACGAAAGGAGAGACCCAGTACTTC. It encodes CASSQGGAGTKGETQYF.